A single sample gave rise to the 8 T cell receptor beta chains below, sequenced in a study of B cell selection in AIRE deficiency (dated by TCRdb to between 2017 and 2020). Conventional CD4 T cells were sorted as cells that were CD4+CD127+. To prepare the library, the immunoSEQ multiplex PCR assay was applied. This immuneACCESS table, as held by TCRdb, lists in-frame sequences with V and J called but not all clones. Of the missing ones, under half trace to an unresolved V gene in checked studies; the others have no known cause. The sample has 25,000 to 30,000 clones on record, roughly 95% of them singletons. The top ten clones comprise just under 0.25% of the sample. The sample comprised CD4+CD127+ conventional T cells sorted from PBMCs. Every receptor here comes from a human donor in good health.

The CDR3, as DNA: TGTGCCAGCAGCTTGGCGGGGAGGACTAACTATGGCTACACCTTC. Residues: CASSLAGRTNYGYTF. The chain joins TRBV5-4 to TRBJ1-2; D call uncertain. The CDR3 consists of 15 residues. Trimming stripped 0 bases from V and 0 bases from J, with 9 bases between. CDR1 and CDR2 from the germline V gene are SGHNT and YYREEE (reference sequence).

This clone occurred a few times. The V gene is TRBV5-6, the J gene TRBJ1-1; 11 nucleotides line up with TRBD1. Germline trimming cut 1 base from V and 3 bases from J; bases unmatched to any gene: 5. From germline, CDR1 is SGHDT and CDR2 YYEEEE. The CDR3 contains 16 residues. CDR3 in DNA: TGTGCCAGCAGCTTGATAGGACAGGGGGCCGACACTGAAGCTTTCTTT. Residues: CASSLIGQGADTEAFF.

V is TRBV19 and J is TRBJ2-6; D ambiguous. Germline-derived CDR1 and CDR2 are LNHDA and SQIVND (reference sequence). Trimming took off 6 bases at V and 2 bases at J, with 11 bases between the two ends. The length of the CDR3 is 15 residues. CDR3 sequence: CASREATPGANVLTF. DNA of the CDR3: TGTGCCAGTAGGGAAGCCACCCCTGGGGCCAACGTCCTGACTTTC.

V and J are TRBV6-5 and TRBJ1-1, with 7 bases matching TRBD1. CDR1 is MNHEY, CDR2 SVGAGI, per germline. Trimming cost V 1 base and J 4 bases; bases outside gene matches: 3. The CDR3 has 14 residues. The CDR3 DNA reads as TGTGCCAGCAGTTACTTGAGGGGGCTCACTGAAGCTTTCTTT. Translating it yields CASSYLRGLTEAFF.

This clone was seen only once. The chain recombines TRBV6-5 with TRBJ1-2, with 8 bases fitting TRBD1. CDR3 length: 14 amino acids. Germline trimming cut 2 bases from V and 6 bases from J; bases unmatched to any gene: 5. Per the germline V gene, CDR1 is MNHEY and CDR2 is SVGAGI. CDR3 protein: CASSYRTGSDGYTF. The CDR3, as DNA: TGTGCCAGCAGTTACCGGACAGGGTCTGATGGCTACACCTTC.

The chain couples TRBV28 to TRBJ2-7; D not resolved. Trimming took 5 bases from V and 6 from J, leaving 14 bases between them. The CDR3 is made up of 13 amino acids. Germline loops: CDR1 MDHEN, CDR2 SYDVKM. CDR3 in amino acids: CASSTLTRREQYF. The CDR3 DNA is TGTGCCAGCAGTACTTTAACCAGACGCGAGCAGTACTTC.

The genes are TRBV30 and TRBJ2-7, with unresolved D. Germline V gene lookup returns CDR1 GTSNPN and CDR2 SVGIG (reference sequence). Trimming shortened V by 5 bases and J by 6 bases, and 14 bases separated the two germline ends. The CDR3 runs to 12 residues. The chain's CDR3 is CAWGRKLGEQYF. The CDR3 nucleotides are TGTGCCTGGGGGCGCAAACTTGGCGAGCAGTACTTC.

This sequence joins TRBV5-4 and TRBJ1-2; 8 nucleotides line up with TRBD1. The CDR3 totals 16 residues. The germline CDR1 and CDR2 sequences are SGHNT and YYREEE (reference sequence). V dropped 1 base and J dropped 4; count of bases not matched to a gene: 9. CDR3 DNA sequence: TGTGCCAGCAGCTTGTCACCCAGGGGGCGCAGCTATGGCTACACCTTC. Its protein product is CASSLSPRGRSYGYTF. Supplemented by reference TRBV5-4 and TRBJ1-2, the full variable domain reads ETGVTQSPTHLIKTRGQQVTLRCSSQSGHNTVSWYQQALGQGPQFIFQYYREEENGRGNFPPRFSGLQFPNYSSELNVNALELDDSALYLCASSLSPRGRSYGYTFGSGTRLTVV.